The source of this T cell receptor (beta chain) is a study of T cells expressing NK-cell markers. The wider study: HCMV seropositivity marked seven of the eight sequenced donors; one was seronegative. Study-wide findings and caveats: In several donors, dominant clonotypes made up 28.3-60.1% of CD3+CD56-NKG2C+ cells.

As to this clonotype: Antigen specificity is unknown.

Reprocessing the 5' RACE reads, TCRdb reports a single entry for every CDR3 protein and omits DNA. The sample is made up of under 600,000 distinct CDR3 sequences, and the top ten hold almost 1.5% of it. This CDR3 comprises 14 residues. Germline-derived CDR1 and CDR2 are PRHDT and FYEKMQ (reference sequence). The chain couples TRBV13 to TRBJ2-5; TCRdb picks TRBD1, but there is no DNA to check that call. The sample was blood T cells: a sorted CD56 or NKG2C T cell subset, CD4+ or CD8+ T cells, or bulk PBMC T cells (not recorded which). This clonotype was obtained from a woman in her forties or fifties in good health. This CDR3 is CASSPGWGVETQYF.